These 3 T cell receptor beta chains came from one sample sequenced in a study of identical twins. TCRdb redid the calling of the 5' RACE reads with MiXCR, one entry per CDR3 protein. The sample lists about 530,000 distinct CDR3 sequences, about 22% occurring once. These same records also appear under a second study, on yellow fever vaccine responses in identical twins.

Sequencing was carried out using CD4+ T cells sorted from blood. The receptors were sampled from a woman between 18 and 29 years old in good health.

The chain links TRBV5-1 to TRBJ2-2, with 8 bases identical to TRBD2. V dropped 2 bases and J dropped 4; count of bases not matched to a gene: 16. Germline V gene lookup returns CDR1 SGHRS and CDR2 YFSETQ. This CDR3 is built from 19 residues. DNA for the CDR3: TGCGCCAGCAGCTTTAGCCCCAACGGGAGGGCCCTTGGCACCGGGGAGCTGTTTTTT. As protein: CASSFSPNGRALGTGELFF.

The chain combines TRBV7-7 with TRBJ2-5, with D unresolved. Per germline, CDR1 SSHAT and CDR2 FNYEAQ (reference sequence). The CDR3 runs 14 residues. V shed 1 base and J shed 2 bases, with 8 bases lying between them. CDR3 nucleotide sequence: TGTGCCAGCAGCTTAGGGCCTCTTCAAGAGACCCAGTACTTC. Its protein product is CASSLGPLQETQYF.

This clonotype was counted between two and nine times. The V and J genes are TRBV3-1 and TRBJ2-3, with 8 positions matching TRBD2. Germline V gives CDR1 LGHDT, CDR2 YNNKEL (reference sequence). The CDR3 consists of 14 residues. V gave up 2 bases and J gave up 6 bases; unmatched junction bases: 4. The CDR3 sequence is CASSQREGRDTQYF. Here the CDR3 DNA reads TGTGCCAGCAGCCAACGGGAGGGCCGGGATACGCAGTATTTT.